This TCR beta chain derives from a study of blood T cell repertoires in COVID-19 (dated by TCRdb to 2018 to 2020). Background for the entire study: Samples from collaborators originated in the United States, Italy and Spain and spanned both the acute and convalescent phases of COVID-19. The prospective study material was composed of cDNA or gDNA derived from T cells, B-cell-depleted T cells, or PBMCs. Subjects who had been exposed to COVID-19, were actively infected with it, or had recovered from it provided the deeply sampled blood TCRbeta repertoires that made up the dataset. The repertoires were made available in a free public database intended to serve as a resource for research on the immune response to SARS-CoV-2. Samples were obtained from the ongoing ImmuneRACE study (first 160 participants) and from some 1,300 subjects provided by 6 global collaborators. A de-identified subject ID, COVID-19 status, age in years and sex were almost always included in the sample metadata. HLA class I and class II types, where available, came from metadata supplied by the sample provider rather than from assay-based typing.

About this clone: Its antigen specificity is not known. No quality values exist for individual bases; no much larger clone is one base distant.

Results and caveats for the whole study, not just this receptor: How much clinical and demographic metadata was included differed by source and by participant, and the metadata was provided uncurated.

Relative to germline, V is 5 bases shorter and J is 4 bases shorter, with 8 bases between their ends. Reading the germline V gene (reference sequence) gives CDR1 LNHDA and CDR2 SQIVND. The CDR3 has 12 amino acids, counting the end cysteine and phenylalanine. Left in the record is the CDR3 DNA by itself, 36 bases read in frame from the first base. TCRbeta CDR3 regions were amplified from genomic DNA by means of the immunoSEQ Assay, a bias-controlled multiplex PCR. For the original study's pipeline: Nucleated cell counts per sample were estimated from amplification of reference gene primers within the assay. To quantify the absolute abundance of each unique TCRbeta CDR3 rearrangement, sequence reads were collapsed and filtered. For each sample, productive Simpson clonality was calculated by taking the square root of Simpson's diversity index across productive rearrangements. The clones in this table, taken by TCRdb from immuneACCESS, are in-frame only. Not every clone is retained; where verified, under half of the shortfall comes from an unresolved V gene, and the cause of the rest is unknown. V, J and clone size are those of that table, while D and trimming were read from the DNA. In all, the sample holds about 250,000 clones, and approximately 90% of those were seen once. The top ten hold about a sixth of the sample.

In the prospective study, participants were roughly 18 to 95 years old, resided in approximately 22 geographic areas of the United States, and were enrolled through a virtual design. In the prospective study, participants were assigned to cohorts based on the clinical history participants reported in a screening survey and a study questionnaire. For ImmuneRACE Cohort 3, a participant was defined as recovered based on two consecutive negative NP/OP PCR tests, clearance by a healthcare professional, or resolution of symptoms. Mobile phlebotomists in the prospective study collected whole blood, serum and a nasopharyngeal or oropharyngeal swab from every participant. Participants in the prospective study had the option to provide additional blood draws and questionnaires over a roughly two-month period. Blood samples from the prospective study were shipped frozen or at room temperature prior to DNA extraction.

The specimen sequenced was PBMCs or T cells enriched from blood (not recorded which). This clonotype originated in a man younger than 35 who had recovered from COVID-19. The rearranged segments are TRBV19 and TRBJ1-2; the D segment cannot be called with confidence. This receptor carries the CDR3 CASSPPLYGYTF. At the DNA level, the sequence is TGTGCCAGTAGTCCACCACTCTATGGCTACACCTTC.